These 14 T cell receptor beta chains came from one sample sequenced in a study of T-cell memory formation after mild COVID-19. Each CDR3 protein gets one entry after TCRdb re-called the 5' RACE reads with MiXCR. The data show about 160,000 distinct CDR3 sequences, with 30% to 35% seen just once and around 12% held by the top ten. Material: PBMCs or a T cell subset sorted from them (not recorded which). The receptors originated from an adult woman who had mild COVID-19 (a few samples of this study predate the infection). Cell type and time point are not known.

This clonotype has only a few counts. CDR3 region: CASSGGPAYEQYF. Here the CDR3 DNA reads TGTGCCAGCAGCGGGGGACCTGCCTACGAGCAGTACTTC. V usage is TRBV7-9 and J usage is TRBJ2-7, with D perhaps being TRBD1 or TRBD2 (5 bases each). This CDR3 region has 13 residues. The V gene's germline CDR1 is SEHNR and CDR2 FQNEAQ (reference sequence). V lost 5 bases to trimming and J lost 2 bases, with 10 bases between them.

This clonotype was counted between two and nine times. The chain has TRBV6-6 and TRBJ1-1; 8 bases are a match to TRBD1. Germline V gene lookup returns CDR1 MNHNY and CDR2 SVGAGI (reference sequence). After removal of 5 bases from V and 5 bases from J, the junction contained 7 bases not matched to a gene. The CDR3 length is 14 residues. The chain's CDR3 is CASSATGVGTEAFF. Here the CDR3 DNA reads TGTGCCAGCAGTGCGACAGGGGTGGGGACTGAAGCTTTCTTT.

This clonotype has only a few counts. J is TRBJ2-6 and V is TRBV24-1, with unresolved D. Germline CDR1 reads KGHDR; CDR2 reads SFDVKD. This CDR3 contains 14 residues. With 5 bases removed from V and 0 bases from J, the gap between germline ends came to 4 bases. The DNA of the CDR3 is TGTGCCACCAGTGTCAACTCTGGGGCCAACGTCCTGACTTTC. Translation gives CATSVNSGANVLTF.

This chain connects TRBV29-1 to TRBJ2-2; TRBD1 agrees at 10 bases. V shed 6 bases and J 8 bases; nucleotides not matched to a gene: 9. Germline loops: CDR1 SQVTM, CDR2 ANQGSEA. The CDR3 covers 14 residues. Written as DNA, the CDR3 is TGCAGCGTGCGGACAGGGGGGGTATTTGGGGAGCTGTTTTTT. This sequence encodes CSVRTGGVFGELFF.

This clonotype appeared a few times. The rearrangement links TRBV20-1 to TRBJ2-3, with D perhaps TRBD1 or TRBD2 (5 bases each). This CDR3 region has 14 residues. V was clipped by 1 base and J by 3 bases, with 11 bases between them. The germline gives CDR1 DFQATT, CDR2 SNEGSKA (reference sequence). In DNA, the CDR3 is TGCAGTGCTAGAGGTTGGGGGAGTACAGATACGCAGTATTTT. It encodes CSARGWGSTDTQYF.

CDR3 sequence: CASSTNYGYTF. For the CDR3, the DNA is TGTGCCAGCAGTACTAACTATGGCTACACCTTC. This chain links TRBV6-1 with TRBJ1-2; the D is unclear. Germline V gene lookup returns CDR1 MNHNS and CDR2 SASEGT. Trimming removed 5 bases from V and 0 bases from J, with 1 base in between. The CDR3 consists of 11 residues.

The chain combines TRBV7-9 with TRBJ1-5, with D possibly TRBD1 on 5 matching bases. The CDR3 contains 16 residues. V was cut by 0 bases and J by 0 bases, with 9 bases left in between. The germline V gene encodes CDR1 SEHNR and CDR2 FQNEAQ (reference sequence). The CDR3 coding sequence is TGTGCCAGCAGCTTAGCTGGTCAGGGTAGCAATCAGCCCCAGCATTTT. Amino acid sequence: CASSLAGQGSNQPQHF.

V is TRBV9 and J is TRBJ2-1; weak D call: TRBD1 (6 bases). The CDR3 runs 13 residues. V was shortened by 0 bases and J by 5 bases, with 6 bases between the two germline ends. CDR1 and CDR2 from the germline V gene are SGDLS and YYNGEE. This CDR3 is CASSVDRDNEQFF. The CDR3 coding sequence is TGTGCCAGCAGCGTAGACAGGGACAATGAGCAGTTCTTC.

The CDR3 nucleotides read TGCAGTGCTAGAAGGCCAGGGCGAGCGGATACGCAGTATTTT. As protein: CSARRPGRADTQYF. The chain combines TRBV20-1 with TRBJ2-3, with D possibly being TRBD1 (5 bases). CDR3 size: 14 residues. The germline V and J ends were trimmed by 2 bases and 6 bases, with 15 bases remaining between them. Per germline, CDR1 DFQATT and CDR2 SNEGSKA (reference sequence).

There are a few counts of this clonotype. This rearrangement joins TRBV20-1 to TRBJ2-7, with D possibly being TRBD1 (6 bases). Trimming stripped 3 bases from V and 2 bases from J, with 8 bases between. This CDR3 has 12 residues. From germline, CDR1 is DFQATT and CDR2 SNEGSKA (reference sequence). This chain's CDR3 is CSASEGAYEQYF. In nucleotides, the CDR3 is TGCAGTGCTAGCGAGGGGGCCTACGAGCAGTACTTC.

This clonotype was seen only a few times. The chain is built from TRBV5-1 and TRBJ1-2, with 7 bases that match TRBD1. Germline values: CDR1 SGHRS, CDR2 YFSETQ. This CDR3 region has 14 residues. J lost 8 bases, V lost 0 bases, and 7 bases had no gene match. The CDR3 protein is CASSLDIGGWGYTF. CDR3 coding DNA: TGCGCCAGCAGCTTGGATATAGGGGGCTGGGGCTACACCTTC.

This clonotype was recorded a few times. The chain joins TRBV6-5 to TRBJ2-7; D gene unclear. The CDR3 extends over 13 amino acids. Germline CDR1 and CDR2: MNHEY and SVGAGI. Deletions cut 5 bases from V and 6 bases from J, with 14 bases between. In DNA, the CDR3 is TGTGCCAGCAGTCCTAGGTGGGTTCCCGAGCAGTACTTC. This codes for CASSPRWVPEQYF.

The sample holds a few counts of this clonotype. The chain recombines TRBV9 with TRBJ2-1; maybe TRBD1 (6 bases). The germline CDR1 and CDR2 sequences are SGDLS and YYNGEE. This CDR3 has 14 residues. V lost 3 bases to trimming and J lost 1 base, with 8 bases between them. CDR3 amino acids: CASSAGESYNEQFF. Here the CDR3 DNA reads TGTGCCAGCAGCGCAGGGGAGTCCTACAATGAGCAGTTCTTC.

The chain links TRBV7-8 to TRBJ1-1, with TRBD1 matching 7 bases. In germline, CDR1 is SGHVS, CDR2 FQNEAQ. Trimming at V came to 1 base and at J to 0 bases, leaving 11 bases not matched to a gene. CDR3 length: 18 residues. CDR3 DNA sequence: TGTGCCAGCAGCTTAGACCGCAGGGGGAACCCCATGAACACTGAAGCTTTCTTT. Encoded protein: CASSLDRRGNPMNTEAFF.